Described below is a single T cell receptor (beta chain) sequence and its context. Its antigen is unknown. The sample originates from a study of cytomegalovirus exposure and HLA in healthy donors. Notes on the study in general: Per published reports, the classifier diagnosed cytomegalovirus status with high specificity and sensitivity. Further analysis was carried out later, and it showed several of the most significant clusters appearing linked to common viral pathogens.

PCR amplification relied on 60 Vbeta primers (plus 13 Jbeta primers). TCRdb keeps only in-frame clones here, not all; method: immunoSEQ multiplex PCR. The repertoire holds roughly 120,000 clones, with about 73% as singletons. Sequenced: PBMCs. The sequence was obtained from a woman in her twenties or thirties in good health and CMV-seropositive.

In DNA form, the CDR3 reads TGTGCCAGCAGCGCCGGGACAGGAAGCAATCAGCCCCAGCATTTT. This sequence encodes CASSAGTGSNQPQHF. The V gene is TRBV7-6, the J gene TRBJ1-5, with 8 bases aligning to TRBD1. From germline, CDR1 is SGHVS and CDR2 FNYEAQ. J was trimmed by 1 base and V by 5 bases; bases with no gene match: 4. CDR3 size: 15 residues.